This T cell receptor (beta chain) was obtained from a study of shared clonotypes between healthy human individuals. Study conclusions and caveats: Sharing across four donors was highest in naive CD4 (roughly 5%) and lowest in memory CD8 (roughly 0.4%).

CDR1 SGHNT and CDR2 YYREEE come from the germline V gene (reference sequence). The CDR3 has 17 residues. The ends were cut back, 4 bases at V and 5 bases at J, with 24 bases in the middle. With regard to this clone: Its specificity is not known.

Assay execution proceeded at the deep level. This table comes from immunoSEQ multiplex PCR, and its TCRdb copy is limited to in-frame clones, with some not included. The table shows some 2.3 million clones, with approximately 95% occurring only once. Division of CD4+ cells produced a CD45RA+ naive subset and a CD45RA-negative memory subset. Material: naive CD4+ T cells from PBMCs. Sample subset: CD45RA+ positively selected. The chain joins TRBV5-4 to TRBJ1-2; D not resolved. The TCR sequence derives from a man younger than 35 in good health. Some clones in this sample may be carry-over from other donors' samples. The CDR3, as DNA: TGTGCCAGCAGCACTGGATCTATACTGGGGATGGGGTATGGCTACACCTTC. It specifies CASSTGSILGMGYGYTF.